This T cell receptor beta chain is drawn from a study of blood T cell repertoires in COVID-19. Overall study context: Whether acute or convalescent, the COVID-19 samples came from the United States, Italy and Spain. From T cells, B-cell-depleted T cells, or PBMCs came the material, which was cDNA or gDNA.

Original processing methods: Amplification with reference gene primers provided the estimates of nucleated cell counts. The table came from immunoSEQ multiplex PCR; TCRdb's copy has only in-frame clones and leaves some out. For V, J and clone size, that table is used; D and trimming come from the DNA. This sample has under 500,000 clones, with 87% found just once. Participant ages covered roughly 18 to 89 years across 25 or so US areas. The germline gives CDR1 SGDLS, CDR2 YYNGEE. V shed 4 bases and J 3 bases; nucleotides not matched to a gene: 9. The length of the CDR3 is 16 residues. The chain is built from TRBV9 and TRBJ1-4, with 7 nucleotides matching TRBD1. Sequencing was performed on PBMCs or T cells enriched from blood (not recorded which). This TCR derives from a woman aged 18-35 years with acute COVID-19. The CDR3 nucleotides are TGTGCCAGCAGCCTAACAGGGGATACAGCTAATGAAAAACTGTTTTTT. This codes for CASSLTGDTANEKLFF.